A single sample is the source of the 11 T cell receptor beta chains below, sequenced in a study of blood T cell repertoires in COVID-19 (dated by TCRdb to 2019 to 2021). Library method: the immunoSEQ multiplex PCR assay. The immuneACCESS repertoire file appears here via TCRdb, limited to in-frame rearrangements. These files lack a portion of the clones; in checked studies, under half of the deficit traces to unresolved V genes, and the cause of the others is not known. The sample has approximately 70,000 clones on record, 87% of them singletons. Of the sample, 5.5% to 8% falls within the top ten clones. Input material: peripheral blood. The receptors stem from a man aged 45 to 65 with active COVID-19.

The chain has TRBV12-3 or TRBV12-4 and TRBJ2-5; the D gene is possibly TRBD1 (6 bases). The CDR3 is made up of 13 amino acids. The V and J ends lost 5 bases and 3 bases respectively, with 10 bases between them. The CDR3 is CASSGRGEETQYF. CDR3 DNA: TGTGCCAGCAGTGGCAGGGGAGAAGAGACCCAGTACTTC.

This chain uses TRBV10-3 with TRBJ1-2; D is unclear. The CDR3 consists of 13 residues. With 4 bases removed from V and 2 bases from J, the gap between germline ends came to 8 bases. Germline CDR1 is ENHRY and CDR2 is SYGVKD. As DNA, the CDR3 is TGTGCCATCAGTGGTCGGGAGAACTATGGCTACACCTTC. This gives the protein CAISGRENYGYTF.

This chain connects TRBV4-3 to TRBJ2-7; TRBD2 is a possible D gene (6 bases). Germline CDR1 reads LGHNA; CDR2 reads YSLEER. The length of the CDR3 is 18 residues. V lost 0 bases, J lost 0 bases, and 18 bases lay in between. The CDR3 spells CASSQDRGGDGSSYEQYF. For the CDR3, the DNA is TGCGCCAGCAGCCAAGATCGGGGCGGGGACGGAAGCTCCTACGAGCAGTACTTC.

The rearrangement links TRBV4-1 to TRBJ2-1, with TRBD2 identical over 13 bases. The length of the CDR3 is 17 residues. Per germline, CDR1 MGHRA and CDR2 YSYEKL. With V trimmed by 3 bases and J by 6 bases, 8 bases remained unmatched. The CDR3 coding sequence is TGCGCCAGCAGCCAGCCCGGACTAGCGGGAGAGAGCAATGAGCAGTTCTTC. Translation gives CASSQPGLAGESNEQFF.

The chain recombines TRBV19 with TRBJ2-1; TRBD2 agrees at 7 bases. The CDR3 contains 14 residues. After removal of 7 bases from V and 10 bases from J, the junction contained 13 bases not matched to a gene. CDR1 and CDR2 from the germline V gene are LNHDA and SQIVND (reference sequence). The CDR3 sequence is CASMGGKLLREQFF. The CDR3 DNA reads TGTGCCAGTATGGGGGGGAAGCTTCTACGGGAGCAGTTCTTC.

The chain employs TRBV2 and TRBJ2-5, with D possibly being TRBD2 (6 bases). There are 12 residues in the CDR3. Germline lookup yields CDR1 SNHLY and CDR2 FYNNEI. Trimming left V 8 bases short and J 9 bases short, with 16 bases between. CDR3 residues: CASRGVGDAQYF. In nucleotides, the CDR3 is TGTGCCAGCCGCGGGGTGGGGGACGCCCAGTACTTC.

The chain recombines TRBV11-2 with TRBJ1-3; D remains unclear. Germline lookup yields CDR1 SGHAT and CDR2 FQNNGV. Trimming removed 4 bases from V and 2 bases from J, with 9 bases in between. This CDR3 has 14 amino acids. The CDR3 sequence: CASSSRKTGNTIYF. Here the CDR3 DNA reads TGTGCCAGCAGCTCGAGGAAGACTGGAAACACCATATATTTT.

This chain links TRBV5-4 with TRBJ2-1, with TRBD2 matching over 8 bases. Germline loops: CDR1 SGHNT, CDR2 YYREEE (reference sequence). The CDR3 has 15 residues. V lost 4 bases, J lost 7 bases, and 10 bases stayed unmatched. CDR3 protein: CASSRGGASANEQFF. As DNA, the CDR3 is TGTGCCAGCAGCCGGGGGGGGGCTAGCGCTAATGAGCAGTTCTTC.

The chain combines TRBV5-6 with TRBJ2-7; possible D gene TRBD1, 6 bases. Germline V gene sequence: CDR1 SGHDT, CDR2 YYEEEE. The CDR3 is made up of 16 amino acids. V was shortened by 0 bases and J by 2 bases, with 15 bases between the two germline ends. CDR3 sequence (DNA): TGTGCCAGCAGCTTGGCGACAGGCGATACACCCTACGAGCAGTACTTC. This gives the protein CASSLATGDTPYEQYF.

The chain joins TRBV15 to TRBJ2-6; unclear D gene. Germline-derived CDR1 and CDR2 are LNHNV and YYDKDF (reference sequence). Trimming removed 0 bases at V and 1 base at J, with 7 bases between. The CDR3 is 16 amino acids. The CDR3 here is CATSRDVDSGANVLTF. The DNA of the CDR3 is TGTGCCACCAGCAGAGACGTAGATTCTGGGGCCAACGTCCTGACTTTC.

The gene calls are TRBV18 and TRBJ1-1; TRBD1 is a possible D gene (5 bases). The CDR3 runs to 13 residues. The germline CDR1 and CDR2 sequences are KGHSH and LQKENI. V lost 2 bases to trimming and J lost 1 base, with 5 bases between them. The CDR3 here is CASSPGANTEAFF. The CDR3 region has the DNA TGTGCCAGCTCACCAGGGGCGAACACTGAAGCTTTCTTT.